Only a few counts were recorded for the clone carrying this T cell receptor (beta chain). In germline, CDR1 is MGHRA, CDR2 YSYEKL. This CDR3 has 15 amino acids. V lost 1 base and J 1 base, leaving 11 bases between the germline ends. Time point: pre-sensitization, week 0. Described treatment: therapeutic diphenylcyclopropenone sensitization with weekly scalp DPC. The data stem from a study of human T cells and chemical hapten exposure. TCRdb reprocessed the RACE reads with MiXCR, giving one entry per CDR3 protein. The data show 350,000 to 400,000 distinct CDR3 sequences, approximately 5% seen once. The TCR sequence derives from a woman aged 45-65 years with alopecia areata. Some clones in this sample may be carry-over from other donors' samples. This rearrangement joins TRBV4-1 to TRBJ2-7, with D unclear. The specimen was whole blood, collected in connection with sensitization to the hapten diphenylcyclopropenone (DPC). The CDR3 DNA reads TGCGCCAGCAGCCAAGGGACCATTCGGTCCTACGAGCAGTACTTC. Its protein is CASSQGTIRSYEQYF.